This T cell receptor (beta chain) comes out of a study of T cells in Graves' hyperthyroidism and ophthalmopathy (dated by TCRdb to between 2018 and 2021). At the level of the whole study: Peripheral blood was collected at initial diagnosis, before any treatment. In six Graves' hyperthyroidism patients, the study also compared T-cell repertoires from thyroid tissue with T-cell repertoires from blood. For training and testing, the roughly 93 patients in the discovery cohort were randomly divided in a 7:3 ratio. The paper reports TCR Vbeta CDR3 sequencing of approximately 140 peripheral blood samples: around 45 ophthalmopathy, under 85 hyperthyroidism and some 17 progressor patients. Prospective prediction of ophthalmopathy was tested in an independent validation cohort of about 19 hyperthyroidism patients and 15 to 17 patients who later progressed to ophthalmopathy. After blood sampling, hyperthyroidism patients were treated with methimazole at a starting dose of 30 mg daily, and ophthalmopathy patients were treated with high-dose intravenous methylprednisolone. TCR V-J signatures able to tell the groups apart were searched for in a discovery cohort of 95 to 100 patients, of whom roughly 42 had Graves' ophthalmopathy and about 60 had stable Graves' hyperthyroidism.

Hyperthyroidism patients were newly diagnosed, with disease duration under 2 months, and aged 18 to 65 years. Patients with uncontrolled infections, other autoimmune diseases, pregnancy or lactation were excluded. Diagnoses were based on clinical symptoms, serum thyroxine and TRAb, thyroid ultrasound and orbital computed tomography. For progressor patients, blood was drawn at the first diagnosis of hyperthyroidism, before any ophthalmopathy symptoms had appeared. PBMCs were separated from 8 to 10 ml of fresh peripheral blood using Ficoll-Paque density gradient centrifugation. Progressor patients were initially diagnosed with Graves' hyperthyroidism and developed ophthalmopathy during follow-up. Trizol reagent was used to extract total RNA, and RNA quality was then checked on an Agilent 2100 Bioanalyzer. This clonotype showed up many times. What antigen it recognizes has not been identified. Base-call qualities are not available, and no considerably larger clone is one nucleotide away.

TCR beta CDR3 regions were amplified from RNA transcripts. For the first round of RT-PCR on the TCR CDR3, the HTBI primer set was used together with the Qiagen OneStep RT-PCR kit. The libraries were constructed in a second round of multiplex PCR and then size-selected and purified. Sequencing of the libraries was done on an Illumina HiSeq2000 using paired-end 100 bp reads. In the authors' own workflow: SOAPnuke was used to process the raw data, with reads discarded if the reads contained adapters or uncalled bases, had a mean Phred below 15, or lacked an exact constant-primer or identifier match. High-quality paired reads were merged using COPE v1.2.5, and each unique nucleotide sequence was defined as a clonotype. MiTCR v1.1 was used to align the clonotypes against IMGT TRBV, TRBD and TRBJ reference segments. The analysis was restricted to V-J combinations with a frequency above 0.0001, which together covered about 99% of the repertoires. A TCS score was defined as the ratio of F50 (clonal expansion) to E x V (chaos), with BLOSUM62-based TCRdist applied between CDR3 peptides within each V-J. Welch's t-statistics and random forest reduced around 510 V-J features to 13, which were used in a naive Bayes classifier (R e1071). Using fastp at Q25 and MiXCR, TCRdb reprocessed the public reads and kept productive beta chains. Merged by CDR3 protein, the rows form single entries marked with the most common genes and DNA. The V and J calls reflect TCRdb's pipeline rather than the authors' work. This sample is represented by fewer than 650,000 distinct CDR3 sequences; about 14% of them were singletons. The top ten hold roughly 6.2% of the sample.

Overall results and qualifications from the work: Most expanded thyroid clonotypes (frequency above 0.001) were also detected in blood, a finding suggesting that blood repertoires may reflect thyroid immune responses. Sample size was not statistically predetermined, and investigators were not blinded to group allocation. In cross-validation, a model built on a 13 V-J signature told ophthalmopathy apart from stable hyperthyroidism with 85% to 90% sensitivity and roughly 81% specificity, and in testing the same model reached 80%/75%. In validation, progression to ophthalmopathy was predicted by the model with around 70% sensitivity and around 75% specificity, a median of about 6.4 months before onset.

This sequence originates from a woman aged 25 to 39 with Graves' hyperthyroidism that later progressed to Graves' ophthalmopathy. The sequenced material came from blood.

The nucleotide sequence reads as follows: TGTGCCAGCAGCCGTTCTAGACTGGGGGCGGTGGAGACCCAGTACTTC. The translation is CASSRSRLGAVETQYF. The V and J segments used are TRBV3-1 and TRBJ2-5; possibly the D gene is TRBD1, per 6 matching bases. CDR1 and CDR2, looked up from the germline V gene (reference sequence), are LGHDT and YNNKEL. V loses 4 bases of germline sequence and J loses 5 bases, and the interval between the two ends is 20 bases. From the cysteine up to the phenylalanine, the CDR3 has a length of 16 residues. Kept here is only the CDR3 DNA, which spans 48 bases and is read in frame from base 1.